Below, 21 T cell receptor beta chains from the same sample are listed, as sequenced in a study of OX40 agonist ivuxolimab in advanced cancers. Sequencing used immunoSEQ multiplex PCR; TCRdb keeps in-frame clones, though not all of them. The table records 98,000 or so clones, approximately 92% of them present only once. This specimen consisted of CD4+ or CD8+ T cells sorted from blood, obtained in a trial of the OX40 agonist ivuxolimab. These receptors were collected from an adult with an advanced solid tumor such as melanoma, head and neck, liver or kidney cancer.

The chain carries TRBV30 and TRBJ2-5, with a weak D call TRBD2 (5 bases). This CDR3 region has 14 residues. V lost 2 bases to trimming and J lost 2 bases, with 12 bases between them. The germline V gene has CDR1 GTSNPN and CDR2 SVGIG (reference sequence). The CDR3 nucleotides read TGTGCCTGGAGTAAAGGTACGGGGCAAGAGACCCAGTACTTC. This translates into CAWSKGTGQETQYF.

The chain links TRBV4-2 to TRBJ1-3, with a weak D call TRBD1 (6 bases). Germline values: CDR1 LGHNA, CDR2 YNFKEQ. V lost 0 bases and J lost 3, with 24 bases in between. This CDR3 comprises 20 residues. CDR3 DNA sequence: TGTGCCAGCAGCCAAGATATGGAGGCTCCCCTACAGGGACTTGGAAACACCATATATTTT. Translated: CASSQDMEAPLQGLGNTIYF.

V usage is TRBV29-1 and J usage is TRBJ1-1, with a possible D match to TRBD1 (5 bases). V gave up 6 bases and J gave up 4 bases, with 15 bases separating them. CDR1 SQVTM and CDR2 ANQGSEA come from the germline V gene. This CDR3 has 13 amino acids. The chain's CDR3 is CSVSKGAFTEAFF. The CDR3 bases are TGCAGCGTCTCAAAAGGGGCATTCACTGAAGCTTTCTTT. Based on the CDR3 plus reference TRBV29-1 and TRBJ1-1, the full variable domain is SAVISQKPSRDICQRGTSLTIQCQVDSQVTMMFWYRQQPGQSLTLIATANQGSEATYESGFVIDKFPISRPNLTFSTLTVSNMSPEDSSIYLCSVSKGAFTEAFFGQGTRLTVV.

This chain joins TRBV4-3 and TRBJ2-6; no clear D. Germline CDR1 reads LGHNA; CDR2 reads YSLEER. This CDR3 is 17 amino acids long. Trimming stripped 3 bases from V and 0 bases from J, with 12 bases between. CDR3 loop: CASSHDPGTSGANVLTF. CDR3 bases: TGCGCCAGCAGCCACGATCCGGGTACCTCTGGGGCCAACGTCCTGACTTTC.

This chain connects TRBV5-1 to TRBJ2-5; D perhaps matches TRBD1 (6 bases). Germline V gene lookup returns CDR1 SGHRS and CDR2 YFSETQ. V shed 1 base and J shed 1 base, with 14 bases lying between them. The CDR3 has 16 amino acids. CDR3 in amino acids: CASSLFAGVRQETQYF. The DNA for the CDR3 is TGCGCCAGCAGCTTGTTCGCAGGGGTCCGCCAAGAGACCCAGTACTTC.

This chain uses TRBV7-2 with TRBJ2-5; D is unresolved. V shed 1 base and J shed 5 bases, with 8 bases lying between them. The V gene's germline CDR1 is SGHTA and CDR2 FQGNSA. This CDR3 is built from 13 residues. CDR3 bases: TGTGCCAGCAGCTTAGTTATCGCGGAGACCCAGTACTTC. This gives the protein CASSLVIAETQYF.

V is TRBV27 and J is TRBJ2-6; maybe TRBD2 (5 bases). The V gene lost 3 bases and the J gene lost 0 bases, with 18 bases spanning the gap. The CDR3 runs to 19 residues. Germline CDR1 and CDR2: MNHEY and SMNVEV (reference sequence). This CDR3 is CASSFPMGAYSSGANVLTF. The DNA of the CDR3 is TGTGCCAGCAGTTTCCCGATGGGAGCGTACAGCTCTGGGGCCAACGTCCTGACTTTC.

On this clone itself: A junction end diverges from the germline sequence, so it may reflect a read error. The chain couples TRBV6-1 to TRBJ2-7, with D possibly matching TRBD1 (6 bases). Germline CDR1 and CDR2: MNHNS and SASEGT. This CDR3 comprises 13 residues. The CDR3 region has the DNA TGTGCCAGCAGTGAAGGGACAGCCTACGGGCAGTACTTC. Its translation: CASSEGTAYGQYF.

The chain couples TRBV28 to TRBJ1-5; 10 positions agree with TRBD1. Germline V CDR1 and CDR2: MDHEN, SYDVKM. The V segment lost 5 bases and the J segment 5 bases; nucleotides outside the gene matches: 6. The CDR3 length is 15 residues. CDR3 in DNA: TGTGCCAGCAGTCTGCCGGGACAGGGGTATCAGCCCCAGCATTTT. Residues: CASSLPGQGYQPQHF.

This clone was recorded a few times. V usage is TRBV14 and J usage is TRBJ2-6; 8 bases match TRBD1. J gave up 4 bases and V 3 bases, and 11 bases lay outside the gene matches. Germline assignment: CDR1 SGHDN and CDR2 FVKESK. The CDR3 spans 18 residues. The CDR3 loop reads CASSHVGRGRIGANVLTF. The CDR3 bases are TGTGCCAGCAGCCATGTCGGCAGGGGGCGAATAGGGGCCAACGTCCTGACTTTC.

CDR3 residues: CASSIRAGDNYGYTF. DNA of the CDR3: TGTGCCAGTAGTATCCGTGCAGGCGATAACTATGGCTACACCTTC. The chain links TRBV19 to TRBJ1-2, with D hard to call. There are 15 residues in the CDR3. V was trimmed by 3 bases and J by 1 base, leaving 12 bases between them. CDR1 is LNHDA and CDR2 is SQIVND in the germline V gene (reference sequence).

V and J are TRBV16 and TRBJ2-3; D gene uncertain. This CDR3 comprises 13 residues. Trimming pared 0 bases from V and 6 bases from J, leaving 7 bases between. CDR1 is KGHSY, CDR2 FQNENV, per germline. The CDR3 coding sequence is TGTGCCAGCAGCCAATCACCCTGGGATACGCAGTATTTT. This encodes CASSQSPWDTQYF.

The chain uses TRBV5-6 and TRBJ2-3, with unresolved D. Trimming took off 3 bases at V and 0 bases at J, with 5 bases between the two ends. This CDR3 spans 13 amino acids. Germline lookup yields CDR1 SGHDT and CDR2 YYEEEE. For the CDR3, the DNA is TGTGCCAGCAGCTCCACTAGCACAGATACGCAGTATTTT. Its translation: CASSSTSTDTQYF.

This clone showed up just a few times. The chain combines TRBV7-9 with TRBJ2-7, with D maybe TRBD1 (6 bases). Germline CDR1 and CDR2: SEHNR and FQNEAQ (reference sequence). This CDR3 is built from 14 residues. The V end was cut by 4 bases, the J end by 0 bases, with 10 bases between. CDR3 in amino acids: CASSWGTNSYEQYF. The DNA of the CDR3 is TGTGCCAGCAGCTGGGGGACAAACTCCTACGAGCAGTACTTC.

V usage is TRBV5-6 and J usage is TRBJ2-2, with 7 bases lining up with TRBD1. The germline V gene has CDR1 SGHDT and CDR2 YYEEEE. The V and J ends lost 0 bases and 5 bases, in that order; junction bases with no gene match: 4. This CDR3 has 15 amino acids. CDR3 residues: CASSLVPGGTGELFF. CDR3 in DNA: TGTGCCAGCAGCTTGGTGCCAGGGGGTACCGGGGAGCTGTTTTTT. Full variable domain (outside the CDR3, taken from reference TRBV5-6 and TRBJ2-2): DAGVTQSPTHLIKTRGQQVTLRCSPKSGHDTVSWYQQALGQGPQFIFQYYEEEERQRGNFPDRFSGHQFPNYSSELNVNALLLGDSALYLCASSLVPGGTGELFFGEGSRLTVL.

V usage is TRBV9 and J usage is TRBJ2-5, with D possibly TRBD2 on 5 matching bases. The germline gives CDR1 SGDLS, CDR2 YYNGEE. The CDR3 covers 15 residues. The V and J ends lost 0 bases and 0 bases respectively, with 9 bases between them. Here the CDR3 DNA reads TGTGCCAGCAGCGTAGCTCGGGGATACCAAGAGACCCAGTACTTC. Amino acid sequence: CASSVARGYQETQYF.

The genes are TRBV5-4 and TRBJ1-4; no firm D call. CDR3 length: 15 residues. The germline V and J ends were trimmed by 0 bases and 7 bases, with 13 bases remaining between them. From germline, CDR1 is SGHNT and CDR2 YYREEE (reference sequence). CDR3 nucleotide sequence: TGTGCCAGCAGCTTGGATCCGGAGGAGGGTGAAAAACTGTTTTTT. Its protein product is CASSLDPEEGEKLFF.

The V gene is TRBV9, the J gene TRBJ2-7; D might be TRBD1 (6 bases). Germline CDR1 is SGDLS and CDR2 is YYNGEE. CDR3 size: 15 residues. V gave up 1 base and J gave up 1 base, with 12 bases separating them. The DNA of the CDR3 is TGTGCCAGCAGCGTAAACCCGGACAGATCCTACGAGCAGTACTTC. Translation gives CASSVNPDRSYEQYF.

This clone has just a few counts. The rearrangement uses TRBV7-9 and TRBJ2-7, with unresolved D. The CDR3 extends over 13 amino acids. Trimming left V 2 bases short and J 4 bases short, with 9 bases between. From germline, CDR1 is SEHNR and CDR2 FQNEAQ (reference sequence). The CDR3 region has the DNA TGTGCCAGCAGCTTATTGGTCGGGTACGAGCAGTACTTC. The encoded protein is CASSLLVGYEQYF.

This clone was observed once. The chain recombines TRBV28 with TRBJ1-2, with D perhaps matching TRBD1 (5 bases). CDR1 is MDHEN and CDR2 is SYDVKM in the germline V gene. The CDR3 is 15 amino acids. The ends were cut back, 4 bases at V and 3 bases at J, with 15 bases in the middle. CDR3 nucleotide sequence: TGTGCCAGCAGTTCACCCCAGGGAGGGGACTATGGCTACACCTTC. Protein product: CASSSPQGGDYGYTF.

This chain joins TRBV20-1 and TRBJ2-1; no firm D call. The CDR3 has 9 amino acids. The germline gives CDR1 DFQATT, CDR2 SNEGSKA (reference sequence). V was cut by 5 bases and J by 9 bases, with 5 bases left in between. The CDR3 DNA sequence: TGCAGTGCTGACATTGAGCAGTTCTTC. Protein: CSADIEQFF.